The clone carrying this TCR beta chain was recorded at least ten times. Its antigen remains unidentified. Amplification targeted TCR beta CDR3 regions from RNA transcripts. TCR CDR3 regions were first amplified by RT-PCR with HTBI primers. TCRdb called the multiplex PCR reads again in MiXCR, with one record for every CDR3 protein. The repertoire has roughly 800,000 distinct CDR3 sequences, about 38% of them found once; the top ten carry 7.5% to 9.5%. This record comes from a study of T cells in Graves' hyperthyroidism and ophthalmopathy. Reasons for excluding patients were uncontrolled infection, other autoimmune disease, pregnancy or lactation. The PBMCs had their origin in approximately 10 ml of fresh peripheral blood. Trimming shortened V by 8 bases and J by 2 bases, and 13 bases separated the two germline ends. This CDR3 is built from 13 residues. The germline V gene encodes CDR1 SGHNT and CDR2 YYREEE (reference sequence).

Findings of the study overall: Ophthalmopathy got predicted by the model a median roughly 6.1 months before its onset. Blood also showed most of the thyroid clonotypes that were expanded above 0.001.

The sequence came from a man between 18 and 29 years old with Graves' hyperthyroidism. The chain links TRBV5-4 to TRBJ1-2; D is possibly TRBD1 (5 bases). Sequencing was performed on blood. The CDR3 reads CASSEGANYGYTF. CDR3 nucleotides: TGTGCCAGTTCGGAAGGGGCCAACTATGGCTACACCTTC.